These 16 T cell receptor beta chains were sequenced from one sample in a study of T cells after posttransplantation cyclophosphamide. Profiling relied on immunoSEQ multiplex PCR, and the TCRdb table lists in-frame clones only, not all of them. This sample carries about 12,000 clones, none of them present only once. Sequencing used PBMCs. The origin of the receptors is a woman between 40 and 50 years old in good health, CMV-negative, and a related stem cell transplant donor.

This clone occurred many times. J is TRBJ1-2 and V is TRBV7-2; TRBD1 aligns across 8 bases. The CDR3 contains 16 residues. V lost 6 bases and J lost 4; bases outside the gene matches: 13. Germline-derived CDR1 and CDR2 are SGHTA and FQGNSA. The CDR3 region has the DNA TGTGCCAGCAGAACACAACCGGGACAGGAGTCCTATGGCTACACCTTC. Its translation: CASRTQPGQESYGYTF.

This clone was recorded at least ten times. The chain is built from TRBV11-1 and TRBJ2-3; tentatively, D is TRBD1 (6 bases). The CDR3 extends over 13 amino acids. The germline CDR1 and CDR2 sequences are SGHAT and FQDESV (reference sequence). V was shortened by 5 bases and J by 6 bases, with 12 bases between the two germline ends. The CDR3 protein is CASSVTGWDTQYF. CDR3 nucleotide sequence: TGTGCCAGCAGCGTAACAGGGTGGGATACGCAGTATTTT.

This clone was recorded at least ten times. The chain couples TRBV7-3 to TRBJ1-2; D possibly corresponds to TRBD1 (6 bases). V was shortened by 5 bases and J by 8 bases, with 15 bases between the two germline ends. The CDR3 is made up of 13 amino acids. CDR1 SGHTA and CDR2 FQGTGA come from the germline V gene. CDR3 sequence (DNA): TGTGCCAGCAGCCCAACAGGGATGGGCGGCTACACCTTC. It codes for CASSPTGMGGYTF.

This clone was seen at least ten times. V usage is TRBV6-1 and J usage is TRBJ2-2, with 9 bases fitting TRBD1. Trimming at V came to 4 bases and at J to 2 bases, leaving 5 bases not matched to a gene. CDR1 MNHNS and CDR2 SASEGT come from the germline V gene. This CDR3 spans 16 amino acids. DNA of the CDR3: TGTGCCAGCAGTGGAAACAGGGGGCGCAACACCGGGGAGCTGTTTTTT. It codes for CASSGNRGRNTGELFF.

The sample holds many counts of this clone. The CDR3, as DNA: TGTGCCAGCAGTAAACTCGACAATTTGAACACTGAAGCTTTCTTT. Protein: CASSKLDNLNTEAFF. This rearrangement joins TRBV25-1 to TRBJ1-1; D is undetermined. Between the trimmed V and J ends, which lost 5 bases and 0 bases, there was a span of 13 bases. Germline CDR1 MGHDK, CDR2 SYGVNS. The CDR3 has 15 amino acids. The full variable domain, with the rest looked up from reference TRBV25-1 and TRBJ1-1, is EADIYQTPRYLVIGTGKKITLECSQTMGHDKMYWYQQDPGMELHLIHYSYGVNSTEKGDLSSESTVSRIRTEHFPLTLESARPSHTSQYLCASSKLDNLNTEAFFGQGTRLTVV.

At least ten counts were recorded for this clone. This chain uses TRBV9 with TRBJ1-2, with D unresolved. V dropped 0 bases and J dropped 4 bases, with 7 bases sitting between them. Germline V CDR1 and CDR2: SGDLS, YYNGEE. This CDR3 comprises 13 residues. The CDR3, as DNA: TGTGCCAGCAGCGTAGTCGCAGGCTATGGCTACACCTTC. Amino acid sequence: CASSVVAGYGYTF.

This clone was picked up many times. V gene TRBV12-3 or TRBV12-4 combines with J gene TRBJ2-7; no definite D call. V dropped 3 bases and J dropped 2 bases, with 14 bases sitting between them. The CDR3 is made up of 15 amino acids. The CDR3 loop reads CASSFSQSLAYEQYF. CDR3 DNA: TGTGCCAGCAGTTTCTCCCAAAGTCTAGCCTACGAGCAGTACTTC.

At least ten counts were recorded for this clone. V gene TRBV11-3 combines with J gene TRBJ1-2; TRBD1 might be the D (5 bases). Trimming left V 2 bases short and J 6 bases short, with 16 bases between. The germline CDR1 and CDR2 sequences are SGHNT and YENEEA. This CDR3 is 15 amino acids long. The CDR3 DNA reads TGTGCCAGCAGCTTAAGTGTGGGGCGCAAGAATGGCTACACCTTC. It specifies CASSLSVGRKNGYTF.

This clone was counted many times. The chain couples TRBV27 to TRBJ2-3; possible D gene TRBD1, 6 bases. Trimming left V 6 bases short and J 2 bases short, with 12 bases between. Germline values: CDR1 MNHEY, CDR2 SMNVEV (reference sequence). The CDR3 spans 14 residues. The CDR3 is CASRTGLHTDTQYF. The CDR3 nucleotides read TGTGCCAGCAGGACAGGACTTCACACAGATACGCAGTATTTT.

This clone appeared many times. The chain carries TRBV12-3 or TRBV12-4 and TRBJ1-4, with D tentatively TRBD1 (5 bases). CDR3 size: 15 residues. Trimming pared 6 bases from V and 5 bases from J, leaving 16 bases between. The CDR3 DNA sequence: TGTGCCAGCAGCCCAGGGACTCCTCCCAATGAAAAACTGTTTTTT. As protein: CASSPGTPPNEKLFF.

In this sample, this clone turned up many times. The chain carries TRBV5-5 and TRBJ2-3, with 10 positions matching TRBD2. V lost 3 bases and J lost 6; bases outside the gene matches: 4. The CDR3 spans 14 residues. Germline V lookup: CDR1 SGHKS, CDR2 YYEKEE (reference sequence). The CDR3 nucleotides are TGTGCCAGCAGCTGGGGGACTAGCGAGGATACGCAGTATTTT. It codes for CASSWGTSEDTQYF.

This clone was counted many times. The rearrangement links TRBV6-5 to TRBJ1-3; D is ambiguous. V was clipped by 2 bases and J by 2 bases, with 10 bases between them. Germline CDR1 reads MNHEY; CDR2 reads SVGAGI. CDR3 length equals 15 residues. The CDR3 DNA reads as TGTGCCAGCAGTTACGAAGCGGCAGCTGGAAACACCATATATTTT. Its translation: CASSYEAAAGNTIYF.

In this sample, this clone turned up a few times. The rearrangement joins TRBV7-8 to TRBJ2-5, with 10 bases matching TRBD2. Germline V gene lookup returns CDR1 SGHVS and CDR2 FQNEAQ. Trimming cost V 2 bases and J 5 bases; bases outside gene matches: 8. This CDR3 has 16 amino acids. The CDR3 nucleotides are TGTGCCAGCAGCTTAAAAAGCGGGGGGGCCATTGAGACCCAGTACTTC. It is translated as CASSLKSGGAIETQYF.

This clone was counted ten times or more. V is TRBV28 and J is TRBJ1-6, with D uncertain. The CDR3 totals 16 residues. Deletions cut 3 bases from V and 1 base from J, with 10 bases between. Germline values: CDR1 MDHEN, CDR2 SYDVKM. The CDR3 coding sequence is TGTGCCAGCAGTTTCAATCGGGGTTCCTATAATTCACCCCTCCACTTT. Its translation is CASSFNRGSYNSPLHF.

This clone was picked up a small number of times. The chain carries TRBV25-1 and TRBJ2-7, with D perhaps matching TRBD2 (5 bases). V was trimmed by 5 bases and J by 3 bases, leaving 14 bases between them. The CDR3 is made up of 14 amino acids. The V gene's germline CDR1 is MGHDK and CDR2 SYGVNS. The CDR3 DNA sequence: TGTGCCAGCAGTCACAGCGGACCCCACTACGAGCAGTACTTC. It encodes CASSHSGPHYEQYF.

In its sample, this clone was seen many times. CDR3 in DNA: TGTGCCAGCACATCCCTATTTGTGAATGCTGAAGCTTTCTTT. It is translated as CASTSLFVNAEAFF. The chain combines TRBV28 with TRBJ1-1, with no clear D. The CDR3 is 14 residues long. V was shortened by 7 bases and J by 6 bases, with 18 bases between the two germline ends. Germline V gene lookup returns CDR1 MDHEN and CDR2 SYDVKM.